These 13 T cell receptor beta chains originate from one sample sequenced in a study of CD8 T cells in Susac syndrome. It was with random hexamers that roughly 0.5 to 1 ug RNA was reverse transcribed. TCRdb re-derived calls from the immunoSEQ multiplex PCR reads in MiXCR, one entry per CDR3 protein. The sample has 150,000 to 200,000 distinct CDR3 sequences, roughly nine tenths seen once. The sample comprised CD4+ T cells from PBMCs. Receptors were obtained from a human donor with Susac syndrome.

The chain's CDR3 is CASRAGTQRHEKLFF. The CDR3 DNA follows: TGTGCCAGCAGAGCGGGAACTCAGCGGCATGAAAAACTGTTTTTT. The chain has TRBV2 and TRBJ1-4; no reliable D call. The V gene's germline CDR1 is SNHLY and CDR2 FYNNEI. The CDR3 runs to 15 residues. Trimming stripped 6 bases from V and 6 bases from J, with 17 bases between.

The chain is built from TRBV6-1 and TRBJ2-1, with D uncertain. V was trimmed by 4 bases and J by 0 bases, leaving 16 bases between them. The CDR3 spans 17 residues. Germline CDR1 and CDR2: MNHNS and SASEGT. CDR3 amino acids: CASSGKESFSSYNEQFF. In nucleotides, the CDR3 is TGTGCCAGCAGTGGGAAGGAGTCCTTTAGCTCCTACAATGAGCAGTTCTTC.

This clonotype has just a few counts. The CDR3 loop is CASSGNTEAFF. As DNA, the CDR3 is TGTGCCAGCAGTGGTAACACTGAAGCTTTCTTT. The V gene is TRBV12-3 or TRBV12-4, the J gene TRBJ1-1; the D is unclear. This CDR3 is built from 11 residues. Trimming cost V 5 bases and J 2 bases, with 3 bases left between them.

The genes are TRBV7-2 and TRBJ2-7; possibly TRBD2 for D (5 bases). Germline V gene data show CDR1 as SGHTA and CDR2 as FQGNSA. The CDR3 consists of 15 residues. Trimming pared 1 base from V and 4 bases from J, leaving 14 bases between. CDR3 sequence reads: CASSLVGSLGYEQYF. The CDR3 nucleotides are TGTGCCAGCAGCTTAGTGGGGAGCTTGGGGTACGAGCAGTACTTC.

The chain joins TRBV29-1 to TRBJ2-7; 7 bases are a match to TRBD2. Germline V gene data show CDR1 as SQVTM and CDR2 as ANQGSEA. Unmatched junction bases numbered 6, after V lost 7 bases and J lost 3 bases. The CDR3 has 12 residues. This CDR3 is CSASGGSYEQYF. The CDR3 region has the DNA TGCAGCGCCTCGGGGGGTAGCTACGAGCAGTACTTC.

The chain couples TRBV2 to TRBJ1-2; D gene ambiguous. Germline CDR1 is SNHLY and CDR2 is FYNNEI. The V end was cut by 2 bases, the J end by 4 bases, with 2 bases between. The CDR3 runs 11 residues. The CDR3: CASSETYGYTF. The CDR3 nucleotides are TGTGCCAGCAGTGAAACCTATGGCTACACCTTC.

V gene TRBV25-1 combines with J gene TRBJ2-5; 15 bases line up with TRBD2. The CDR3 is 18 residues long. J lost 2 bases, V lost 2 bases, and 6 bases had no gene match. Per germline, CDR1 MGHDK and CDR2 SYGVNS. CDR3 sequence: CASSEGTSGRYLQETQYF. CDR3 bases: TGTGCCAGCAGTGAAGGGACTAGCGGGAGGTATCTTCAAGAGACCCAGTACTTC.

This clonotype was recorded once. The chain joins TRBV19 to TRBJ1-2; D might be TRBD1 (5 bases). The length of the CDR3 is 12 residues. V gave up 7 bases and J gave up 4 bases, with 10 bases separating them. Germline CDR1 LNHDA, CDR2 SQIVND (reference sequence). DNA for the CDR3: TGTGCCAGTACAGGGACGATCTATGGCTACACCTTC. This encodes CASTGTIYGYTF.

This clonotype was observed a few times. The chain couples TRBV7-2 to TRBJ1-2, with TRBD1 identical over 10 bases. Losses at the gene ends were 5 bases for V and 5 bases for J; bases not matched to a gene: 2. The CDR3 contains 13 residues. Germline CDR1 SGHTA, CDR2 FQGNSA. The CDR3 sequence is CASSPGQGYGYTF. Written as DNA, the CDR3 is TGTGCCAGCAGCCCGGGACAGGGGTATGGCTACACCTTC.

The J gene is TRBJ2-7, the V gene TRBV10-3; D gene uncertain. The CDR3 is made up of 12 amino acids. Germline V gene sequence: CDR1 ENHRY, CDR2 SYGVKD. V gave up 10 bases and J gave up 1 base, with 11 bases separating them. This chain's CDR3 is CATSSSSYEQYF. In DNA, the CDR3 is TGTGCCACCTCCTCGTCATCCTACGAGCAGTACTTC.

The rearrangement uses TRBV20-1 and TRBJ1-5, with D possibly matching TRBD1 (5 bases). The CDR3 runs to 13 residues. V was trimmed by 5 bases and J by 4 bases, leaving 12 bases between them. Germline V gene sequence: CDR1 DFQATT, CDR2 SNEGSKA (reference sequence). The CDR3 bases are TGCAGTGCTTTTCCGGGACGAAATCAGCCCCAGCATTTT. Amino acids: CSAFPGRNQPQHF.

J is TRBJ2-7 and V is TRBV9, with 9 bases matching TRBD1. V trimming: 2 bases; J trimming: 3 bases; junction bases outside the gene matches: 3. Per germline, CDR1 SGDLS and CDR2 YYNGEE. The length of the CDR3 is 14 residues. The CDR3 loop reads CASSVGTGLYEQYF. In nucleotides, the CDR3 is TGTGCCAGCAGCGTCGGGACAGGGCTCTACGAGCAGTACTTC.

This clonotype was recorded once. This chain links TRBV5-1 with TRBJ2-5; perhaps TRBD2 as D (6 bases). The CDR3 is 13 residues long. Trimming took 0 bases from V and 6 from J, leaving 9 bases between them. CDR1 and CDR2 from the germline V gene are SGHRS and YFSETQ. This chain's CDR3 is CASSLELAKTQYF. In DNA form, the CDR3 reads TGCGCCAGCAGCTTGGAACTAGCAAAGACCCAGTACTTC.